Sequencing of this T cell receptor beta chain was carried out in a study of naive and memory T cell subsets. Cells stained for CD3, CD4, CD8, CD45RA, CD27 and viability were sorted into four CD45RA/CD27 subsets. Points on this clonotype: No antigen is known for it.

The CDR3 loop spans 13 amino acids. Germline trimming cut 6 bases from V and 10 bases from J; bases unmatched to any gene: 8. General study results and limits: Naive and memory repertoire findings lacked a ground truth for validation.

Two oligonucleotides, mixed equimolar, formed the beta constant-region primer covering TRBC1 and TRBC2. Four rounds of PCR amplified the ligated cDNA using nested alpha and beta constant-region primers plus SP2. Using its own MiXCR run on the UMI-ligation and nested PCR reads, TCRdb lists one record per CDR3 protein. The table lists 95,000 to 150,000 distinct CDR3 sequences, 35% to 40% of them singletons. This chain uses TRBV12-3 or TRBV12-4 with TRBJ2-1; TRBD2 aligns across 8 bases. This TCR derives from a human donor in good health. The sequenced material came from central memory CD4+ T cells from blood. CDR3 sequence (DNA): TGTGCCAGCAGCCGCGGACTAGCTCTCGAGCAGTTCTTC. It encodes CASSRGLALEQFF.